This T cell receptor beta chain was documented in a study of T cells of healthy individuals. Only one count was recorded for this clonotype. A junction end diverges from the germline sequence, so it may reflect a read error. TCRdb re-derived calls from the 5' RACE reads in MiXCR, one entry per CDR3 protein. Among roughly 76,000 distinct CDR3 sequences listed, roughly 5% were seen once. CDR1 KGHSH and CDR2 LQKENI come from the germline V gene. The CDR3 loop spans 12 amino acids. This sequence originates from a female donor in good health. The chain combines TRBV18 with TRBJ1-2, with D tentatively TRBD1 (6 bases). The CDR3 coding sequence is TGTGCCAGCTCATCAGGGGCCTATGGCTACGCCTTC. The encoded protein is CASSSGAYGYAF.